The 3 T cell receptor beta chains listed next were all sequenced from one sample in a study of T cell repertoires in cytomegalovirus infection. Using its own MiXCR run on the reads, TCRdb lists one record per CDR3 protein. In the table there are 650,000 to 900,000 distinct CDR3 sequences, about 29% of which are singletons. These receptors' targets are unknown. The sequencing used cultured CD8+ T cells from PBMCs, collected from culture after CMV antigen stimulation. The receptors were sampled from a human donor in good health (CMV status not recorded). Some clones in this sample may be carry-over from other donors' samples.

With respect to this clonotype: A junction end diverges from the germline sequence, so it may reflect a read error. The rearrangement links TRBV5-4 to TRBJ2-7; a weak D match, TRBD2 (7 bases). This CDR3 is 14 amino acids long. Looked up from germline, CDR1 is SGHNT and CDR2 is YYREEE (reference sequence). CDR3 loop: CASRAWGGSYKQYF. CDR3 nucleotide sequence: TGTGCCAGCAGGGCGTGGGGGGGCTCCTACAAGCAGTACTTC.

This clonotype was detected only a few times. This rearrangement joins TRBV3-1 to TRBJ2-3; 7 positions agree with TRBD1. This CDR3 is 16 amino acids long. Per germline, CDR1 LGHDT and CDR2 YNNKEL (reference sequence). The trim removed 1 base at V and 2 bases at J, leaving 6 bases unmatched. The CDR3 protein is CASSQVEGGVTDTQYF. In nucleotides, the CDR3 is TGTGCCAGCAGCCAAGTTGAAGGGGGCGTCACAGATACGCAGTATTTT.

Only a few counts were recorded for this clonotype. The chain employs TRBV4-3 and TRBJ2-1; D is perhaps TRBD1 or TRBD2 (5 bases each). Germline values: CDR1 LGHNA, CDR2 YSLEER. V was trimmed by 1 base and J by 4 bases, leaving 8 bases between them. The CDR3 runs to 14 residues. CDR3 sequence reads: CASSQARGYNEQFF. The CDR3 DNA is TGCGCCAGCAGCCAAGCGAGGGGATACAATGAGCAGTTCTTC.